Below are 27 T cell receptor beta chains sequenced from a single sample in a study of regulatory T cells in long-lasting Graves disease. Time point reported: newly diagnosed GD, antithyroid drugs for less than 3 months. The TCR library was prepared using RNA isolated from PBMCs. Assembly of TCR beta libraries relied on iRepertoire HTBI primers together with Arm-PCR of CDR3 regions. One entry per CDR3 protein results from TCRdb running MiXCR on the multiplex PCR reads. This table has around 500,000 distinct CDR3 sequences, 12% appearing once. The same specimen was also included in a second study, on T cells in Graves' hyperthyroidism and ophthalmopathy.

This specimen consisted of peripheral blood mononuclear cells (PBMCs), obtained at new diagnosis, from a patient treated with antithyroid drugs. The receptors shown here come from a woman aged 30 to 39 with Graves disease.

The CDR3 DNA reads as TGTGCCAGCAGCGTCTCCTCACTGGGGCGGGCCCCAGATACGCAGTATTTT. It translates to CASSVSSLGRAPDTQYF. The gene calls are TRBV7-2 and TRBJ2-3; either TRBD1 or TRBD2 may supply D (5 bases each). There are 17 residues in the CDR3. The germline V and J ends were trimmed by 5 bases and 4 bases, with 22 bases remaining between them. CDR1 SGHTA and CDR2 FQGNSA come from the germline V gene.

This clonotype has just a few counts. In DNA, the CDR3 is TGTGCCAGTAGTGCCGAGGTGGTGGGACGGCCCCAGCATTTT. As protein: CASSAEVVGRPQHF. This chain joins TRBV19 and TRBJ1-5; possibly TRBD1 for D (5 bases). Trimming stripped 5 bases from V and 9 bases from J, with 17 bases between. CDR1 and CDR2 from the germline V gene are LNHDA and SQIVND (reference sequence). This CDR3 region has 14 residues.

This clonotype was detected many times. V usage is TRBV9 and J usage is TRBJ2-6; no firm D call. Trimming took off 0 bases at V and 0 bases at J, with 1 base between the two ends. The CDR3 consists of 14 residues. Per the germline V gene, CDR1 is SGDLS and CDR2 is YYNGEE. The CDR3 sequence: CASSVDSGANVLTF. The CDR3 DNA reads as TGTGCCAGCAGCGTAGACTCTGGGGCCAACGTCCTGACTTTC.

A few counts support this clonotype. The gene calls are TRBV5-1 and TRBJ2-5; tentative D call: TRBD1 (5 bases). CDR3 length: 14 amino acids. Germline assignment: CDR1 SGHRS and CDR2 YFSETQ. V was pared by 0 bases and J by 5 bases, with 11 bases between. CDR3 region: CASSLVPGMETQYF. As DNA, the CDR3 is TGCGCCAGCAGCTTGGTTCCAGGGATGGAGACCCAGTACTTC.

In this sample, this clonotype turned up many times. The chain employs TRBV28 and TRBJ2-5; D is possibly TRBD1 or TRBD2 (5 bases each). CDR3 size: 16 residues. Germline assignment: CDR1 MDHEN and CDR2 SYDVKM. Trimming left V 6 bases short and J 4 bases short, with 21 bases between. The CDR3 nucleotides read TGTGCCAGCAGCCCCCAGAGGGGCGAATTCCGAGAGACCCAGTACTTC. This encodes CASSPQRGEFRETQYF. Using reference TRBV28 and TRBJ2-5 for the parts outside the CDR3, the full variable domain is DVKVTQSSRYLVKRTGEKVFLECVQDMDHENMFWYRQDPGLGLRLIYFSYDVKMKEKGDIPEGYSVSREKKERFSLILESASTNQTSMYLCASSPQRGEFRETQYFGPGTRLLVL.

In nucleotides, the CDR3 is TGTGCCAGTACGGACTACCCTTACAATGAGCAGTTCTTC. Protein product: CASTDYPYNEQFF. The J gene is TRBJ2-1, the V gene TRBV19; D possibly corresponds to TRBD2 (6 bases). CDR3 length equals 13 residues. Per the germline V gene, CDR1 is LNHDA and CDR2 is SQIVND (reference sequence). Deletions cut 7 bases from V and 4 bases from J, with 11 bases between.

Only a few counts were recorded for this clonotype. This chain uses TRBV11-1 with TRBJ2-4; D is perhaps TRBD1 (5 bases). Germline CDR1 is SGHAT and CDR2 is FQDESV (reference sequence). CDR3 length: 18 residues. The V end lost 1 base, the J end lost 2 bases, and 18 bases lay between the germline ends. CDR3 sequence reads: CASSLVPRAERTKNIQYF. The CDR3 bases are TGTGCCAGCAGCTTAGTACCCAGGGCCGAAAGGACCAAAAACATTCAGTACTTC. The full variable domain, its missing parts supplied by reference TRBV11-1 and TRBJ2-4, is EAEVAQSPRYKITEKSQAVAFWCDPISGHATLYWYRQILGQGPELLVQFQDESVVDDSQLPKDRFSAERLKGVDSTLKIQPAELGDSAMYLCASSLVPRAERTKNIQYFGAGTRLSVL.

This clonotype was seen at least ten times. The chain links TRBV28 to TRBJ1-1; D is uncertain. The CDR3 runs 15 residues. Germline loops: CDR1 MDHEN, CDR2 SYDVKM. With 2 bases removed from V and 1 base from J, the gap between germline ends came to 11 bases. The CDR3, as DNA: TGTGCCAGCAGTTTACTAGGACTCAGGAACACTGAAGCTTTCTTT. It encodes CASSLLGLRNTEAFF.

This clonotype was counted a few times. The V and J genes are TRBV4-3 and TRBJ2-1; TRBD2 might be the D (5 bases). V was clipped by 3 bases and J by 0 bases, with 12 bases between them. Looked up from germline, CDR1 is LGHNA and CDR2 is YSLEER. The CDR3 is 16 residues long. CDR3 protein: CASSQDFPSSYNEQFF. The CDR3 DNA is TGCGCCAGCAGCCAGGACTTCCCAAGCTCCTACAATGAGCAGTTCTTC.

The chain combines TRBV9 with TRBJ2-3, with TRBD2 matching over 13 bases. Unmatched junction bases numbered 3, after V lost 1 base and J lost 4 bases. CDR1 and CDR2 from the germline V gene are SGDLS and YYNGEE. This CDR3 spans 16 amino acids. The CDR3 bases are TGTGCCAGCAGCGTACAAGGACTAGCGGGAGCAGATACGCAGTATTTT. Its translation: CASSVQGLAGADTQYF.

This clonotype was counted many times. The chain carries TRBV2 and TRBJ1-5; D not certain. This CDR3 is 15 amino acids long. In germline, CDR1 is SNHLY, CDR2 FYNNEI. V was trimmed by 3 bases and J by 0 bases, leaving 9 bases between them. The CDR3 sequence: CASSDTVYSNQPQHF. In DNA, the CDR3 is TGTGCCAGCAGTGATACCGTATATAGCAATCAGCCCCAGCATTTT. The full variable domain, completed using reference TRBV2 and TRBJ1-5, is EPEVTQTPSHQVTQMGQEVILRCVPISNHLYFYWYRQILGQKVEFLVSFYNNEISEKSEIFDDQFSVERPDGSNFTLKIRSTKLEDSAMYFCASSDTVYSNQPQHFGDGTRLSIL.

A few counts support this clonotype. The J gene is TRBJ2-5, the V gene TRBV9; either TRBD1 or TRBD2 may supply D (5 bases each). V lost 3 bases and J lost 0, with 9 bases in between. Germline V CDR1 and CDR2: SGDLS, YYNGEE. The CDR3 covers 14 residues. CDR3 coding DNA: TGTGCCAGCAGCGCCGGGGCCTACCAAGAGACCCAGTACTTC. This gives the protein CASSAGAYQETQYF.

The table lists this clonotype with a count of one. This sequence is one base from a far larger clone and is likely a read error. The chain couples TRBV6-1 to TRBJ2-4; the D is unclear. V lost 7 bases and J 13 bases, leaving 23 bases between the germline ends. This CDR3 has 14 amino acids. Looked up from germline, CDR1 is MNHNS and CDR2 is SASEGT. The CDR3 coding sequence is TGTGCCAGCATGGTCCGGCAAACCTACAATGAGCAGTACTTC. It encodes CASMVRQTYNEQYF.

At least ten counts were recorded for this clonotype. The chain links TRBV12-3 or TRBV12-4 to TRBJ2-7, with D perhaps matching TRBD1 (5 bases). CDR3 length: 13 residues. Trimming cost V 3 bases and J 3 bases, with 9 bases left between them. The CDR3 spells CASSFRVRYEQYF. CDR3 coding DNA: TGTGCCAGCAGTTTCAGGGTGCGCTACGAGCAGTACTTC.

In its sample, this clonotype was seen many times. J is TRBJ2-2 and V is TRBV28; tentative D call: TRBD2 (5 bases). In germline, CDR1 is MDHEN, CDR2 SYDVKM. V was shortened by 10 bases and J by 1 base, with 10 bases between the two germline ends. This CDR3 is built from 13 residues. In nucleotides, the CDR3 is TGTGCCACAGACGGGAAGAACACCGGGGAGCTGTTTTTT. It is translated as CATDGKNTGELFF. Filled out from reference TRBV28 and TRBJ2-2, the complete variable domain reads DVKVTQSSRYLVKRTGEKVFLECVQDMDHENMFWYRQDPGLGLRLIYFSYDVKMKEKGDIPEGYSVSREKKERFSLILESASTNQTSMYLCATDGKNTGELFFGEGSRLTVL.

This clonotype showed up many times. CDR3 sequence (DNA): TGTGCCAGCAGCTATACGGGCTCTTCCCACTACGAGCAGTACTTC. Translated, it gives CASSYTGSSHYEQYF. This rearrangement joins TRBV11-1 to TRBJ2-7, with no clear D. The CDR3 sequence is 15 residues long. The ends were cut back, 4 bases at V and 3 bases at J, with 16 bases in the middle. The germline gives CDR1 SGHAT, CDR2 FQDESV (reference sequence). The variable domain in full, completed from reference TRBV11-1 and TRBJ2-7, reads EAEVAQSPRYKITEKSQAVAFWCDPISGHATLYWYRQILGQGPELLVQFQDESVVDDSQLPKDRFSAERLKGVDSTLKIQPAELGDSAMYLCASSYTGSSHYEQYFGPGTRLTVT.

This clonotype came up many times. The rearrangement links TRBV12-3 or TRBV12-4 to TRBJ1-3, with a tentative D call TRBD1 (5 bases). V lost 7 bases, J lost 4 bases, and 17 bases lay in between. The CDR3 is made up of 15 amino acids. The CDR3 here is CASTRERRQGNTIYF. The CDR3, as DNA: TGTGCCAGCACCCGAGAACGGCGACAGGGAAACACCATATATTTT.

For this clonotype: The final CDR3 position lacks the conserved phenylalanine or tryptophan, pointing to a likely read error. The chain couples TRBV18 to TRBJ1-1, with D uncertain. V was shortened by 3 bases and J by 3 bases, with 14 bases between the two germline ends. Germline V CDR1 and CDR2: KGHSH, LQKENI. This CDR3 is built from 15 residues. In DNA form, the CDR3 reads TGTGCCAGCTCACCGCTGTCCAGGAGGGACACTGAAGCTTTCCTT. Its translation: CASSPLSRRDTEAFL.

There are many counts of this clonotype. The chain joins TRBV20-1 to TRBJ2-3; 13 nucleotides line up with TRBD2. The CDR3 runs to 15 residues. With V trimmed by 3 bases and J by 3 bases, 3 bases remained unmatched. Germline CDR1 is DFQATT and CDR2 is SNEGSKA (reference sequence). CDR3 residues: CSASGLAGETDTQYF. CDR3 nucleotide sequence: TGCAGTGCTAGCGGACTAGCGGGAGAGACAGATACGCAGTATTTT.

This clonotype has at least ten counts. This chain joins TRBV4-2 and TRBJ1-4, with TRBD1 identical over 7 bases. Germline CDR1 reads LGHNA; CDR2 reads YNFKEQ. V shed 4 bases, J shed 4 bases, and the junction held 15 bases outside the gene matches. The CDR3 extends over 18 amino acids. The CDR3 sequence is CASSLAEGARPLNEKLFF. Written as DNA, the CDR3 is TGTGCCAGCAGCCTGGCGGAGGGGGCCCGTCCCCTTAATGAAAAACTGTTTTTT.

This clonotype was counted many times. The J gene is TRBJ2-7, the V gene TRBV6-1, with D possibly TRBD2 on 5 matching bases. CDR3 length equals 18 residues. Germline CDR1 and CDR2: MNHNS and SASEGT. The V end was cut by 9 bases, the J end by 4 bases, with 31 bases between. CDR3 amino acids: CASIPSPIPGGLKYEQYF. The CDR3 DNA sequence: TGTGCCAGTATACCATCACCTATCCCGGGCGGACTTAAGTACGAGCAGTACTTC.

The chain has TRBV19 and TRBJ2-7; D gene unclear. Trimming removed 0 bases from V and 2 bases from J, with 11 bases in between. Germline lookup yields CDR1 LNHDA and CDR2 SQIVND (reference sequence). The CDR3 has 15 residues. The CDR3 DNA reads as TGTGCCAGTAGTATAGATGGTAGACTCCCCTACGAGCAGTACTTC. Protein sequence: CASSIDGRLPYEQYF.

The chain carries TRBV4-1 and TRBJ2-4; possibly TRBD1 or TRBD2 for D (5 bases each). CDR1 and CDR2 (germline): MGHRA, YSYEKL. There are 12 residues in the CDR3. Trimming shortened V by 0 bases and J by 13 bases, and 10 bases separated the two germline ends. The CDR3, as DNA: TGCGCCAGCAGCCAAGATTTGGGACCCCAGTACTTC. As protein: CASSQDLGPQYF.

This clonotype was counted ten times or more. V is TRBV12-3 or TRBV12-4 and J is TRBJ1-1, with D uncertain. This CDR3 has 15 residues. V was trimmed by 4 bases and J by 6 bases, leaving 18 bases between them. CDR3 region: CASSWTDSPLAEAFF. CDR3 nucleotides: TGTGCCAGCAGTTGGACGGATAGTCCACTTGCTGAAGCTTTCTTT.

Many counts were recorded for this clonotype. The chain couples TRBV30 to TRBJ1-5; TRBD1 matches at 9 bases. The CDR3 extends over 15 amino acids. The ends lost 3 bases at V and 3 bases at J; junction bases unmatched: 6. Germline V gene sequence: CDR1 GTSNPN, CDR2 SVGIG (reference sequence). The CDR3 DNA is TGTGCCTGGAGAGCCCGGGACAGGGTCAATCAGCCCCAGCATTTT. It encodes CAWRARDRVNQPQHF.

The DNA of the CDR3 is TGTGCCAGCAGAGTTAGTTCCAGTACGAATCAGCCCCAGCATTTT. This sequence encodes CASRVSSSTNQPQHF. V gene TRBV6-1 combines with J gene TRBJ1-5; no firm D call. Trimming cost V 6 bases and J 4 bases, with 16 bases left between them. The germline V gene encodes CDR1 MNHNS and CDR2 SASEGT. The CDR3 sequence is 15 residues long.

This clonotype was counted at least ten times. J is TRBJ1-1 and V is TRBV2, with TRBD1 matching 8 bases. Germline CDR1 is SNHLY and CDR2 is FYNNEI. J lost 3 bases, V lost 7 bases, and 7 bases had no gene match. The CDR3 length is 14 residues. The CDR3 region has the DNA TGTGCCAGCACCTACAGGGGGGAGGACACTGAAGCTTTCTTT. It encodes CASTYRGEDTEAFF.